The rows below give T cell receptor beta chains drawn from one sample of a study of OX40 agonist ivuxolimab in advanced cancers. Repertoires were generated with immunoSEQ multiplex PCR, while TCRdb's copy carries only in-frame clones and drops some. The table has some 41,000 clones, more than 75% seen once; the top ten hold 3% to 4.5%. The specimen was CD4+ or CD8+ T cells sorted from blood, collected in a trial of the OX40 agonist ivuxolimab. The receptor source for this set is an adult with an advanced solid tumor such as melanoma, head and neck, liver or kidney cancer. Each CDR3 is given with its conserved first and last residue. A D gene is named only where the DNA matches it firmly. Size is omitted from some rows. Given values are once, few, many or a class for expanded clones.

d_call | clone_size | j_call | v_call | cdr3_nt | cdr3_aa
- | - | TRBJ1-4 | TRBV5-7 | TGTGCCACCGCTCCCCAGAAAGATACTCGAGGGGGAGAAAAACTGTTTTTT | CATAPQKDTRGGEKLFF
- | - | TRBJ1-5 | TRBV6-4 | TGTGCCAGCGAGGGGCATCAGCCCCAGCATTTT | CASEGHQPQHF
- | - | TRBJ1-5 | TRBV28 | TGTGCCAGCGTCGGCTGGGGTGGTCAGCCCCAGCATTTT | CASVGWGGQPQHF
TRBD1 | - | TRBJ1-1 | TRBV5-4 | TGTGCCAGCAGCTTGAAGAATCAGGGGGTCACGACTTTCTTT | CASSLKNQGVTTFF
TRBD2 | - | TRBJ2-5 | TRBV6-1 | TGTGCCAGCAGTGAAATGGCTAGCGGACAAGAGACCCAGTACTTC | CASSEMASGQETQYF
- | - | TRBJ2-3 | TRBV7-9 | TGTGCCAGCAGCTTATTACCTAGCACAGATACGCAGTATTTT | CASSLLPSTDTQYF
- | - | TRBJ2-2 | TRBV5-1 | TGCGCCAGCAGCTTGGACAGCGCGAACACCGGGGAGCTGTTTTTT | CASSLDSANTGELFF
TRBD2 | - | TRBJ2-3 | TRBV2 | TGTGCCACGACTAGCGGGAGAGGCACAGATACGCAGTATTTT | CATTSGRGTDTQYF
TRBD1 | - | TRBJ2-7 | TRBV19 | TGTGCCAGTAGTCCCAATACGGGACAGCTAACCTACGAGCAGTACTTC | CASSPNTGQLTYEQYF
- | - | TRBJ2-3 | TRBV28 | TGTGCCAGCAGCGGGGCCTGGGGTACAGATACGCAGTATTTT | CASSGAWGTDTQYF
- | - | TRBJ1-4 | TRBV28 | TGTGCCAGCAGTCCCGAAGGAAGACAGGAAAGGGAAAAACTGTTTTTT | CASSPEGRQEREKLFF
TRBD2 | - | TRBJ2-7 | TRBV5-1 | TGCGCCAGCAGCTTGGGACGGACTAGCGGGAGGGGGGAGCAGTACTTC | CASSLGRTSGRGEQYF
TRBD2 | - | TRBJ2-1 | TRBV27 | TGTGCCAGCAGCATACAGGAGCGGGGTGAGCAGTTCTTC | CASSIQERGEQFF
TRBD2 | - | TRBJ2-7 | TRBV11-2 | TGTGCCAGCAGCTCACTTCCTAGCGGGGCTAGCTCCTACGAGCAGTACTTC | CASSSLPSGASSYEQYF
- | - | TRBJ1-6 | TRBV11-2 | TGTGCCAGCAGCTTAGCCTTCACAACCCCGCGGCATTCACCCCTCCACTTT | CASSLAFTTPRHSPLHF
TRBD1 | - | TRBJ2-7 | TRBV9 | TGTGCCAGCAGCGCCACAGGGGGAAGGTCCTACGAGCAGTACTTC | CASSATGGRSYEQYF
TRBD2 | once | TRBJ2-5 | TRBV19 | TGTGCCAGTAGTACGGGACTACAAGAGACCCAGTACTTC | CASSTGLQETQYF
TRBD1 | once | TRBJ1-1 | TRBV7-9 | TGTGCCAGCAGCTTAGAGGCAGGGGGGAAGGGGGTCTTT | CASSLEAGGKGVF
- | - | TRBJ1-5 | TRBV6-1 | TGTGCCAGCAGTGAATCTAATAGCAATCAGCCCCAGCATTTT | CASSESNSNQPQHF
TRBD2 | - | TRBJ2-3 | TRBV5-8 | TGTGCCAGCAGCTTAGCGGGAGCGGTCGATACGCAGTATTTT | CASSLAGAVDTQYF
TRBD1 | - | TRBJ2-7 | TRBV5-4 | TGTGCCAGCAGCTGGGACAGGGATAACGAGCAGTACTTC | CASSWDRDNEQYF
TRBD2 | - | TRBJ2-3 | TRBV30 | TGTGCCTGGAGTGTACGGGCTAGCGGTAGCACAGATACGCAGTATTTT | CAWSVRASGSTDTQYF
TRBD2 | once | TRBJ2-7 | TRBV7-8 | TGTGCCAGCGCGAAACTAGCGAGAACCTACGAGCAGTACTTC | CASAKLARTYEQYF
TRBD1 | - | TRBJ2-7 | TRBV5-5 | TGTGCCAGCAGCTTGGGGACAGGGAGCTCCTACGAGCAGTACTTC | CASSLGTGSSYEQYF
TRBD2 | - | TRBJ2-4 | TRBV7-9 | TGTGCCAGCAGTCGGACTAGCGGCAATAACATTCAGTACTTC | CASSRTSGNNIQYF
- | - | TRBJ2-5 | TRBV4-2 | TGTGCCAGCAGCCAAGTAGGTCCGGAAGAGACCCAGTACTTC | CASSQVGPEETQYF
- | - | TRBJ1-2 | TRBV19 | TGTGCCAGTAGTCGGTACAGCGACTATGGCTACACCTTC | CASSRYSDYGYTF
- | - | TRBJ1-3 | TRBV7-6 | TGTGCCAGCAGCTACAGGGCTGGAAACACCATATATTTT | CASSYRAGNTIYF
- | once | TRBJ2-7 | TRBV28 | TGTGCCAGCAGCCCTAGGGGACCAGACTCCTACGAGCAGTACTTC | CASSPRGPDSYEQYF
- | - | TRBJ2-7 | TRBV14 | TGTGCCAGCAGCCAAGGAATGCTCTACGAGCAGTACTTC | CASSQGMLYEQYF
TRBD1 | - | TRBJ2-7 | TRBV6-4 | TGTGCCAGCAGACCCCCCCGGGACAGGGGGCGCGAGCAGTACTTC | CASRPPRDRGREQYF
TRBD1 | - | TRBJ2-7 | TRBV4-1 | TGCGCCAGCAGCCAAGTAGGGGGCCCCATCTACGAGCAGTACTTC | CASSQVGGPIYEQYF
- | few | TRBJ2-7 | TRBV30 | TGTGCCTGGAGTAGCGGACCATACGAGCAGTACTTC | CAWSSGPYEQYF
- | - | TRBJ2-7 | TRBV4-1 | TGCGCCAGCAGCCATATCTCCGTGCCCTCCTACGAGCAGTACTTC | CASSHISVPSYEQYF
TRBD2 | - | TRBJ2-1 | TRBV7-9 | TGTGCCAGCCTTGCGGGACTATCCTACAATGAGCAGTTCTTC | CASLAGLSYNEQFF
TRBD1 | - | TRBJ1-2 | TRBV6-5 | TGTGCCAGCAGAGACCGGGACAGGCACTATGGCTACACCTTC | CASRDRDRHYGYTF
TRBD2 | - | TRBJ2-1 | TRBV19 | TGTGCCAGTAGTATAGACCTAGCGGGGATCTACAATGAGCAGTTCTTC | CASSIDLAGIYNEQFF
- | - | TRBJ2-1 | TRBV18 | TGTGCCAGCTCACAGGGTTATAGCTACAATGAGCAGTTCTTC | CASSQGYSYNEQFF
TRBD2 | - | TRBJ2-5 | TRBV11-3 | TGTGCCAGCAGCTCGTGGCAGGCTAGCGGGAGTCAAGAGACCCAGTACTTC | CASSSWQASGSQETQYF
- | - | TRBJ2-3 | TRBV6-5 | TGTGCCTCGAGGGGGGTCGCTTTCACAGATACGCAGTATTTT | CASRGVAFTDTQYF